This T cell receptor beta chain was sequenced in a study of OX40 agonist ivuxolimab in advanced cancers. About the study: Ivuxolimab is an agonistic anti-OX40 (CD134) antibody, and patients were treated with it.

The study, taken as a whole, reports: On average, CD8+ T cells had more expanded clones than CD4+.

Profiled with immunoSEQ multiplex PCR; TCRdb holds only in-frame clones, not every one. The sample includes 20,000 to 30,000 clones, approximately 85% of them seen just once. This CDR3 has 13 residues. V shed 8 bases, J shed 6 bases, and the junction held 2 bases outside the gene matches. From germline, CDR1 is MRHNA and CDR2 SNTAGT. This clone has a handful of counts. As yet, its antigen is unknown. The TCR sequence derives from an adult with an advanced solid tumor such as melanoma, head and neck, liver or kidney cancer. The sample here was CD4+ or CD8+ T cells sorted from blood, taken in a trial of the OX40 agonist ivuxolimab. The chain links TRBV6-4 to TRBJ2-1, with 12 bases aligning to TRBD2. CDR3 coding DNA: TGTGCCAGCGGACTAGCGGGGCCCAATGAGCAGTTCTTC. Translating gives CASGLAGPNEQFF.